The T cell receptor (beta chain) described here comes from a study of blood T cell repertoires in COVID-19. Study in general: COVID-19 samples collected from the United States, Italy and Spain covered acute and convalescent phases.

Methods used by the authors: Reference gene primers were amplified, and this amplification served to estimate nucleated cell counts. Clones were sequenced by immunoSEQ multiplex PCR, and TCRdb holds only the in-frame ones, with some missing. V and J calls plus clone size are reproduced from that table; the DNA served to infer D and trimming. The data contain about 300,000 clones, roughly 89% of them singletons. V shed 5 bases and J shed 6 bases, with 11 bases lying between them. The CDR3 has 13 residues. Germline V gene sequence: CDR1 MNHEY, CDR2 SMNVEV (reference sequence). The chain recombines TRBV27 with TRBJ2-1, with TRBD2 as a possible D gene (6 bases). The sample comprised peripheral blood. The sequence derives from a woman aged 30 to 39 with COVID-19, enrolled during active disease. CDR3 loop: CASSRGSGNEQFF. In DNA, the CDR3 is TGTGCCAGCAGTCGGGGTAGCGGCAATGAGCAGTTCTTC.